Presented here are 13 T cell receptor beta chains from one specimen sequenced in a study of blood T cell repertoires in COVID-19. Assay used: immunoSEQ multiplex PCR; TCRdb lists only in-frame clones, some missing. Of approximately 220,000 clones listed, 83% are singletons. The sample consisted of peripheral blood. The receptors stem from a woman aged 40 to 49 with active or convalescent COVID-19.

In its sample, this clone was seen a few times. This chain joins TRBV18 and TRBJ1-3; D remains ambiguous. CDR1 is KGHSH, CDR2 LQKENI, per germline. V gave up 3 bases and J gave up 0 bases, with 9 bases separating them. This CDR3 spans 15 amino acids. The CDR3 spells CASSPGVSSGNTIYF. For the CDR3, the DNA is TGTGCCAGCTCACCGGGAGTGAGCTCTGGAAACACCATATATTTT. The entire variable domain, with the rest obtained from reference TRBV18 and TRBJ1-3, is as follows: NAGVMQNPRHLVRRRGQEARLRCSPMKGHSHVYWYRQLPEEGLKFMVYLQKENIIDESGMPKERFSAEFPKEGPSILRIQQVVRGDSAAYFCASSPGVSSGNTIYFGEGSWLTVV.

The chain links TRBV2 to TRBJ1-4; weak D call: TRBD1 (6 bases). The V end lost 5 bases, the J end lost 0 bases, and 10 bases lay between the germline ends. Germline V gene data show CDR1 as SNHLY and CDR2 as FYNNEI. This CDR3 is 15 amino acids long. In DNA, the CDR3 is TGTGCCAGCAGTTTCCGGACAGCAACTAATGAAAAACTGTTTTTT. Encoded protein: CASSFRTATNEKLFF.

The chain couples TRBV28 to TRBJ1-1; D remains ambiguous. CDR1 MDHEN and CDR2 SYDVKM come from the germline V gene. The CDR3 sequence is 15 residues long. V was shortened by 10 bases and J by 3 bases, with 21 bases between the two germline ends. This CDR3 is CATRPAGVLHTEAFF. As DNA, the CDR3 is TGTGCCACCCGCCCCGCCGGGGTCCTTCACACTGAAGCTTTCTTT.

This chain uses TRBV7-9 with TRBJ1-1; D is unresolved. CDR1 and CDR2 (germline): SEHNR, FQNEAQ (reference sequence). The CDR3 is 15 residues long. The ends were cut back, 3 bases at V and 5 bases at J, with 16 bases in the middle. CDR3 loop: CASSFTRLEGTEAFF. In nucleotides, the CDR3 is TGTGCCAGCAGCTTCACACGGCTGGAGGGTACTGAAGCTTTCTTT.

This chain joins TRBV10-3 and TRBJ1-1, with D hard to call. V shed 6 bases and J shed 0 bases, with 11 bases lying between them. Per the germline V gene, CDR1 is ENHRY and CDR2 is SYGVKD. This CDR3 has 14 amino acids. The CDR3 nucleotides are TGTGCCATCAGCTCCGCGGGGATGAACACTGAAGCTTTCTTT. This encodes CAISSAGMNTEAFF.

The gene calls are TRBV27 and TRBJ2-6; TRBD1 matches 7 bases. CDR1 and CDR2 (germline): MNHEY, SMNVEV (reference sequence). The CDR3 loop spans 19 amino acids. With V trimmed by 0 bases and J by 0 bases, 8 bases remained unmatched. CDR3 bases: TGTGCCAGCAGTTTATCCCCTGACAGGGTAAGCTCTGGGGCCAACGTCCTGACTTTC. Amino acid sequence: CASSLSPDRVSSGANVLTF.

CDR3 in amino acids: CASTLSGRTEAFF. CDR3 DNA: TGTGCCAGCACCTTATCGGGGAGGACTGAAGCTTTCTTT. V usage is TRBV12-3 or TRBV12-4 and J usage is TRBJ1-1; D is unresolved. CDR3 size: 13 residues. Trimming removed 7 bases at V and 5 bases at J, with 14 bases between.

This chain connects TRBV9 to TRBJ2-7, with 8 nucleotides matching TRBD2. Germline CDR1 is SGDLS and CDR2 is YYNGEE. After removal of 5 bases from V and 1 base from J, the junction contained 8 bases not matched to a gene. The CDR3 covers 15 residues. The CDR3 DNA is TGTGCCAGCAGTTCCACTAGCGGCTCTTCCTACGAGCAGTACTTC. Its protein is CASSSTSGSSYEQYF.

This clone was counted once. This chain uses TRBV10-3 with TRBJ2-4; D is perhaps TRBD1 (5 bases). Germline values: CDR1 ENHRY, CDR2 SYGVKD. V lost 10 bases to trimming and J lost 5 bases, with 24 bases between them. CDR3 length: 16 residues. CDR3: CATRSGKPRWENIQYF. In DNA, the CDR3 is TGTGCCACCAGGTCAGGGAAGCCCAGGTGGGAAAACATTCAGTACTTC.

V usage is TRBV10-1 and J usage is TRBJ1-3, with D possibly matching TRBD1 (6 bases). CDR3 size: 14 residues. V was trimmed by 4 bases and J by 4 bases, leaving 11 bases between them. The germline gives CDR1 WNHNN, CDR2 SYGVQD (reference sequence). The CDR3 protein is CASSADSGGNTIYF. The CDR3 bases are TGCGCCAGCAGTGCGGACAGTGGAGGAAACACCATATATTTT.

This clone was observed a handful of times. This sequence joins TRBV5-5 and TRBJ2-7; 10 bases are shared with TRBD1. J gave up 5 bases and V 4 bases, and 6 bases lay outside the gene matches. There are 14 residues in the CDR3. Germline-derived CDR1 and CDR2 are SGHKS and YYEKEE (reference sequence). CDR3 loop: CASSRTGGTDEQYF. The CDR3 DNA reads TGTGCCAGCAGCCGGACAGGGGGAACCGACGAGCAGTACTTC.

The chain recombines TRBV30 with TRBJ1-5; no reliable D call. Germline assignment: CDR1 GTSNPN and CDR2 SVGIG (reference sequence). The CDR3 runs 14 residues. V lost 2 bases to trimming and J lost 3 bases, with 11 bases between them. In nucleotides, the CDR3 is TGTGCCTGGAGTACGGGGATCTTCAATCAGCCCCAGCATTTT. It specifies CAWSTGIFNQPQHF.

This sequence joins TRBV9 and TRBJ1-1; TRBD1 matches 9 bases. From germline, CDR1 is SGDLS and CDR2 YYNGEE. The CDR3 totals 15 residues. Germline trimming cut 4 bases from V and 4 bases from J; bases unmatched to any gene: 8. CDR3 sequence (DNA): TGTGCCAGCAGCCCCCGGACAGGGGAGGGCACTGAAGCTTTCTTT. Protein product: CASSPRTGEGTEAFF. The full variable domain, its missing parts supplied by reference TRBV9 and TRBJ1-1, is DSGVTQTPKHLITATGQRVTLRCSPRSGDLSVYWYQQSLDQGLQFLIQYYNGEERAKGNILERFSAQQFPDLHSELNLSSLELGDSALYFCASSPRTGEGTEAFFGQGTRLTVV.